This entry lists 31 T cell receptor beta chains sequenced from one sample in a study of cytotoxic CD8 clonotypes in ibrutinib-treated CLL. Here immunoSEQ multiplex PCR was the method, and the copy in TCRdb shows in-frame clones only, minus some. The sample records about 250,000 clones, 70% being singletons. Sequencing used PBMCs, obtained after 24 months of ibrutinib treatment. Every receptor here comes from a human donor with chronic lymphocytic leukemia.

The chain couples TRBV5-6 to TRBJ1-5; D uncertain. V was clipped by 0 bases and J by 4 bases, with 8 bases between them. CDR1 and CDR2 from the germline V gene are SGHDT and YYEEEE. The CDR3 has 14 amino acids. Here the CDR3 reads CASSLGLFNQPQHF. The CDR3 coding sequence is TGTGCCAGCAGCTTGGGTTTGTTTAATCAGCCCCAGCATTTT.

The rearrangement uses TRBV28 and TRBJ2-7; a weak D match, TRBD2 (6 bases). The germline V gene has CDR1 MDHEN and CDR2 SYDVKM. With 5 bases removed from V and 2 bases from J, the gap between germline ends came to 10 bases. The CDR3 length is 13 residues. CDR3 amino acids: CASSPGRPYEQYF. The CDR3 coding sequence is TGTGCCAGCAGTCCCGGGAGACCCTACGAGCAGTACTTC.

A word on this clone: The junction and the germline gene differ at one end; a read error may be behind it. This chain links TRBV19 with TRBJ2-7, with D possibly being TRBD2 (5 bases). Per the germline V gene, CDR1 is LNHDA and CDR2 is SQIVND (reference sequence). The CDR3 has 14 residues. DNA of the CDR3: TGTGCCGGTAGTATAGCGAACAGCTCCTACGAGCAGTACTTC. Translation gives CAGSIANSSYEQYF.

The sample holds one count of this clone. The V and J genes are TRBV15 and TRBJ1-5; tentatively, D is TRBD1 (5 bases). V was cut by 3 bases and J by 5 bases, with 17 bases left in between. The CDR3 spans 16 residues. The germline V gene encodes CDR1 LNHNV and CDR2 YYDKDF (reference sequence). The CDR3 bases are TGTGCCACCAGCAGTGAATTTCAAGGGGTCGATCAGCCCCAGCATTTT. Protein product: CATSSEFQGVDQPQHF.

In regard to this clone: The same CDR3 is also encoded by other DNA sequences in this sample. The rearrangement uses TRBV28 and TRBJ2-3, with D perhaps TRBD2 (6 bases). Germline-derived CDR1 and CDR2 are MDHEN and SYDVKM. There are 14 residues in the CDR3. Trimming removed 1 base at V and 1 base at J, with 6 bases between. In DNA, the CDR3 is TGTGCCAGCAGTTTATCGGGGGGCACAGATACGCAGTATTTT. Translated: CASSLSGGTDTQYF.

V usage is TRBV7-6 and J usage is TRBJ2-1, with TRBD2 as a possible D gene (5 bases). The CDR3 spans 12 residues. Germline loops: CDR1 SGHVS, CDR2 FNYEAQ. V was clipped by 5 bases and J by 8 bases, with 10 bases between them. The CDR3 here is CASSPRTYEQFF. CDR3 sequence (DNA): TGTGCCAGCAGCCCGAGGACTTATGAGCAGTTCTTC.

The chain has TRBV19 and TRBJ1-2, with D uncertain. This CDR3 has 13 residues. Trimming took 3 bases from V and 7 from J, leaving 12 bases between them. Per germline, CDR1 LNHDA and CDR2 SQIVND (reference sequence). The CDR3 loop reads CASSMPGGGGYTF. CDR3 bases: TGTGCCAGTAGTATGCCGGGAGGAGGTGGCTACACCTTC.

This clone was observed a few times. The V gene is TRBV2, the J gene TRBJ2-7; possibly TRBD2 for D (6 bases). The CDR3 length is 15 residues. In germline, CDR1 is SNHLY, CDR2 FYNNEI. V was clipped by 5 bases and J by 4 bases, with 18 bases between them. The CDR3 loop reads CASSRLAGLPYEQYF. The CDR3 DNA reads as TGTGCCAGCAGTCGCTTAGCCGGACTACCTTACGAGCAGTACTTC.

V is TRBV6-5 and J is TRBJ2-1; unclear D gene. Germline CDR1 is MNHEY and CDR2 is SVGAGI. CDR3 length: 14 amino acids. V was clipped by 2 bases and J by 5 bases, with 10 bases between them. The CDR3 DNA reads TGTGCCAGCAGTTACCACACAACGGACAATGAGCAGTTCTTC. Protein product: CASSYHTTDNEQFF.

The chain combines TRBV28 with TRBJ2-1, with 12 bases identical to TRBD1. The V gene's germline CDR1 is MDHEN and CDR2 SYDVKM. V lost 4 bases to trimming and J lost 6 bases; unmatched junction nucleotides: 7. The CDR3 length is 16 residues. The CDR3 protein is CASSSAGTGGLNEQFF. CDR3 in DNA: TGTGCCAGCAGTTCCGCCGGGACAGGGGGCCTCAATGAGCAGTTCTTC.

This clone has just a few counts. J is TRBJ1-2 and V is TRBV5-4, with no clear D. Germline CDR1 is SGHNT and CDR2 is YYREEE (reference sequence). The V end was cut by 2 bases, the J end by 8 bases, with 19 bases between. CDR3 length: 15 amino acids. The CDR3 DNA is TGTGCCAGCAGCTTAGGGCTTGTAGGCTCAGAAGGCTACACCTTC. Its protein product is CASSLGLVGSEGYTF.

On this clone: The same CDR3 arises from other DNA sequences in this sample as well. V usage is TRBV20-1 and J usage is TRBJ2-5; the D is unclear. This CDR3 is 11 amino acids long. Germline V CDR1 and CDR2: DFQATT, SNEGSKA (reference sequence). Deletions cut 6 bases from V and 5 bases from J, with 10 bases between. CDR3: CSASLGETQYF. The CDR3 DNA follows: TGCAGTGCCAGTTTGGGGGAGACCCAGTACTTC.

The chain employs TRBV6-5 and TRBJ1-2; D call uncertain. Deletions cut 5 bases from V and 8 bases from J, with 15 bases between. From germline, CDR1 is MNHEY and CDR2 SVGAGI. The CDR3 is made up of 13 amino acids. As DNA, the CDR3 is TGTGCCAGCAGTACCTTCGTAGGGAAAGGCTACACCTTC. This codes for CASSTFVGKGYTF.

This clone was seen a few times. This chain links TRBV12-2 with TRBJ2-1; the DNA was not compared with TRBD2, the D call given in the table. TRBV12-2 is labeled a pseudogene. The CDR3 totals 16 residues. The CDR3 region has the DNA TGTGCAAGTCGCTCCGGACTAGCGGGAGGGCGGTGTGAGCAGTTCTTC. Its translation is CASRSGLAGGRCEQFF.

This clone was observed a few times. The chain links TRBV9 to TRBJ1-2; D may be TRBD1 (5 bases). Per germline, CDR1 SGDLS and CDR2 YYNGEE. This CDR3 region has 13 residues. Trimming took 3 bases from V and 6 from J, leaving 12 bases between them. CDR3: CASSAVGGDGYTF. The CDR3 DNA is TGTGCCAGCAGCGCAGTGGGGGGAGATGGCTACACCTTC.

The rearrangement joins TRBV9 to TRBJ2-7; TRBD2 agrees at 14 bases. CDR1 and CDR2 (germline): SGDLS, YYNGEE. The CDR3 is 17 residues long. V shed 0 bases and J 7 bases; nucleotides not matched to a gene: 9. The CDR3, as DNA: TGTGCCAGCAGCGTAGGAGGGACTAGCGGGAGAGTATGGGAGCAGTACTTC. Translation: CASSVGGTSGRVWEQYF.

This chain's CDR3 is CASSSRTVVYEQYF. In nucleotides, the CDR3 is TGTGCCAGCAGCTCAAGGACAGTGGTCTACGAGCAGTACTTC. The chain is built from TRBV5-6 and TRBJ2-7; D is perhaps TRBD1 (6 bases). Trimming shortened V by 3 bases and J by 3 bases, and 13 bases separated the two germline ends. Germline V CDR1 and CDR2: SGHDT, YYEEEE. The CDR3 totals 14 residues.

Details on this clone: This sample also contains other DNA sequences that code for the same CDR3. The chain is built from TRBV29-1 and TRBJ2-7, with TRBD2 as a possible D gene (5 bases). CDR3 length equals 12 residues. The V gene's germline CDR1 is SQVTM and CDR2 ANQGSEA. V was clipped by 6 bases and J by 2 bases, with 11 bases between them. DNA of the CDR3: TGCAGCGTCAGCGGAGAAGCCTACGAGCAGTACTTC. This gives the protein CSVSGEAYEQYF.

The rearrangement uses TRBV18 and TRBJ2-7; D not resolved. The CDR3 runs to 14 residues. Germline V lookup: CDR1 KGHSH, CDR2 LQKENI. The V gene lost 2 bases and the J gene lost 6 bases, with 14 bases spanning the gap. CDR3 nucleotide sequence: TGTGCCAGCTCACCAATCCGGAGTATCGGCGAGCAGTACTTC. Protein sequence: CASSPIRSIGEQYF.

This clone has a handful of counts. The rearrangement links TRBV28 to TRBJ1-2; D is undetermined. V lost 6 bases to trimming and J lost 3 bases, with 11 bases between them. There are 13 residues in the CDR3. Per the germline V gene, CDR1 is MDHEN and CDR2 is SYDVKM. This CDR3 is CASRGDGHYGYTF. In DNA form, the CDR3 reads TGTGCCAGCAGGGGAGACGGGCACTATGGCTACACCTTC.

This sequence joins TRBV5-4 and TRBJ1-5; D perhaps matches TRBD1 (5 bases). The length of the CDR3 is 15 residues. From germline, CDR1 is SGHNT and CDR2 YYREEE (reference sequence). Trimming stripped 0 bases from V and 4 bases from J, with 11 bases between. The CDR3 region is CASSLDAGHNQPQHF. CDR3 DNA: TGTGCCAGCAGCTTGGATGCAGGGCATAATCAGCCCCAGCATTTT.

This chain links TRBV30 with TRBJ2-5, with TRBD1 as a possible D gene (5 bases). Germline-derived CDR1 and CDR2 are GTSNPN and SVGIG (reference sequence). The CDR3 sequence is 13 residues long. V lost 2 bases and J lost 5, with 12 bases in between. The CDR3 spells CAWSTQGPETQYF. Written as DNA, the CDR3 is TGTGCCTGGAGTACTCAGGGTCCTGAGACCCAGTACTTC.

The chain carries TRBV19 and TRBJ1-1; D unclear. Germline V lookup: CDR1 LNHDA, CDR2 SQIVND (reference sequence). There are 14 residues in the CDR3. V was shortened by 5 bases and J by 2 bases, with 12 bases between the two germline ends. The CDR3 here is CASSSGPRNTEAFF. In nucleotides, the CDR3 is TGTGCCAGTAGTTCTGGACCAAGAAACACTGAAGCTTTCTTT.

The rearrangement links TRBV7-2 to TRBJ2-7, with 8 bases aligning to TRBD1. V lost 4 bases and J lost 4; bases outside the gene matches: 9. The CDR3 is made up of 15 amino acids. CDR1 SGHTA and CDR2 FQGNSA come from the germline V gene. Here the CDR3 reads CASSSTGQAIYEQYF. The DNA for the CDR3 is TGTGCCAGCAGCTCTACGGGACAGGCAATTTACGAGCAGTACTTC.

This clone was seen just once. The CDR3 DNA sequence: TGTGCCAGCAGCGTAGGGGCCGGGGGCAGCCATTTAGAAGAGACCCAGTACTTC. Amino acid sequence: CASSVGAGGSHLEETQYF. This chain uses TRBV9 with TRBJ2-5; D may match TRBD1 or TRBD2 (6 bases each). The ends were cut back, 0 bases at V and 3 bases at J, with 21 bases in the middle. In germline, CDR1 is SGDLS, CDR2 YYNGEE. The length of the CDR3 is 18 residues. Using reference TRBV9 and TRBJ2-5 for the parts outside the CDR3, the full variable domain is DSGVTQTPKHLITATGQRVTLRCSPRSGDLSVYWYQQSLDQGLQFLIQYYNGEERAKGNILERFSAQQFPDLHSELNLSSLELGDSALYFCASSVGAGGSHLEETQYFGPGTRLLVL.

The genes are TRBV4-1 and TRBJ2-7; D may correspond to TRBD1 or TRBD2 (6 bases each). The CDR3 is 12 amino acids. Trimming stripped 4 bases from V and 7 bases from J, with 11 bases between. Germline assignment: CDR1 MGHRA and CDR2 YSYEKL. The CDR3 loop is CASSPGAGEQYF. DNA of the CDR3: TGCGCCAGCAGCCCGGGGGCGGGAGAGCAGTACTTC.

J is TRBJ2-7 and V is TRBV18, with D possibly TRBD2 on 6 matching bases. The CDR3 contains 15 residues. CDR1 is KGHSH and CDR2 is LQKENI in the germline V gene. Trimming shortened V by 4 bases and J by 6 bases, and 19 bases separated the two germline ends. CDR3 sequence: CASSRRQAEAGEQYF. The DNA of the CDR3 is TGTGCCAGCTCACGTCGGCAGGCTGAAGCGGGCGAGCAGTACTTC.

The V gene is TRBV7-9, the J gene TRBJ1-3, with D uncertain. Trimming shortened V by 5 bases and J by 0 bases, and 20 bases separated the two germline ends. CDR1 SEHNR and CDR2 FQNEAQ come from the germline V gene (reference sequence). CDR3 length equals 18 residues. The DNA for the CDR3 is TGTGCCAGCAGCCAAGTTGCGAAGGGATGGGTCTCTGGAAACACCATATATTTT. It yields the protein CASSQVAKGWVSGNTIYF.

This chain connects TRBV4-3 to TRBJ2-1; the D gene could be TRBD1 or TRBD2 (5 bases each). With 0 bases removed from V and 1 base from J, the gap between germline ends came to 16 bases. Germline V gene data show CDR1 as LGHNA and CDR2 as YSLEER. The CDR3 extends over 18 amino acids. DNA of the CDR3: TGCGCCAGCAGCCAAGAGGGACCGGGGATAAGTTCCTACAATGAGCAGTTCTTC. Translating gives CASSQEGPGISSYNEQFF.

The V gene is TRBV25-1, the J gene TRBJ2-3, with TRBD2 identical over 7 bases. Germline CDR1 MGHDK, CDR2 SYGVNS. The CDR3 extends over 15 amino acids. The V gene end was trimmed by 5 bases and the J gene end by 0 bases; junction bases not matched to a gene: 5. This CDR3 is CASSSAGTSTDTQYF. As DNA, the CDR3 is TGTGCCAGCAGTTCAGCGGGAACTAGCACAGATACGCAGTATTTT. Variable domain in full (rest from reference TRBV25-1 and TRBJ2-3): EADIYQTPRYLVIGTGKKITLECSQTMGHDKMYWYQQDPGMELHLIHYSYGVNSTEKGDLSSESTVSRIRTEHFPLTLESARPSHTSQYLCASSSAGTSTDTQYFGPGTRLTVL.

The rearrangement links TRBV6-5 to TRBJ2-1, with 11 positions matching TRBD2. Germline V lookup: CDR1 MNHEY, CDR2 SVGAGI. The V gene end was trimmed by 0 bases and the J gene end by 7 bases; junction bases not matched to a gene: 5. The CDR3 has 16 amino acids. The CDR3 protein is CASSYSTSGSWNEQFF. CDR3 nucleotides: TGTGCCAGCAGTTACTCAACTAGCGGGAGCTGGAATGAGCAGTTCTTC.